The next 5 T cell receptor beta chains were all read from a single sample in a study of T cell responses to AZD1222 COVID-19 vaccine. TCRdb's copy holds only in-frame clones and misses some; the assay was immunoSEQ multiplex PCR. The table records approximately 60,000 clones, roughly 80% of them present only once. The sequencing used peripheral blood, collected on day 0 of AZD1222 vaccination. The receptors derive from an adult in good health.

This clone has only a few counts. The chain has TRBV28 and TRBJ2-7, with D possibly being TRBD1 (5 bases). Germline V gene data show CDR1 as MDHEN and CDR2 as SYDVKM. The CDR3 sequence is 13 residues long. With 6 bases removed from V and 3 bases from J, the gap between germline ends came to 12 bases. The CDR3: CASSRGHDYEQYF. The CDR3 DNA sequence: TGTGCCAGCAGCCGCGGACACGACTACGAGCAGTACTTC.

Points on this clone: Distinct nucleotide sequences in the sample also encode this CDR3. V and J are TRBV27 and TRBJ2-2; D is uncertain. The V end was cut by 2 bases, the J end by 2 bases, with 3 bases between. The CDR3 contains 13 residues. CDR1 and CDR2 from the germline V gene are MNHEY and SMNVEV (reference sequence). DNA of the CDR3: TGTGCCAGCAGTTTACTAAACACCGGGGAGCTGTTTTTT. Amino acid sequence: CASSLLNTGELFF.

The chain recombines TRBV19 with TRBJ1-5; 7 bases align to TRBD1. Germline V gives CDR1 LNHDA, CDR2 SQIVND (reference sequence). The CDR3 runs to 17 residues. V trimming: 6 bases; J trimming: 0 bases; junction bases outside the gene matches: 11. The DNA of the CDR3 is TGTGCCAGTAGCGAATGGACAGGAGATTTTAGCAATCAGCCCCAGCATTTT. It codes for CASSEWTGDFSNQPQHF. Using reference TRBV19 and TRBJ1-5 for the parts outside the CDR3, the full variable domain is DGGITQSPKYLFRKEGQNVTLSCEQNLNHDAMYWYRQDPGQGLRLIYYSQIVNDFQKGDIAEGYSVSREKKESFPLTVTSAQKNPTAFYLCASSEWTGDFSNQPQHFGDGTRLSIL.

The chain carries TRBV27 and TRBJ1-5; no definite D call. Trimming took off 10 bases at V and 0 bases at J, with 16 bases between the two ends. The germline CDR1 and CDR2 sequences are MNHEY and SMNVEV (reference sequence). This CDR3 spans 15 amino acids. CDR3 DNA sequence: TGTGCCACCAAAGATGGAGGATATAGCAATCAGCCCCAGCATTTT. As protein: CATKDGGYSNQPQHF.

The chain joins TRBV7-9 to TRBJ2-1; D uncertain. This CDR3 comprises 13 residues. V was pared by 3 bases and J by 1 base, with 4 bases between. The germline CDR1 and CDR2 sequences are SEHNR and FQNEAQ (reference sequence). Here the CDR3 reads CASSLGSYNEQFF. The CDR3 nucleotides read TGTGCCAGCAGCTTGGGTTCCTACAATGAGCAGTTCTTC. The whole variable domain, remainder taken from reference TRBV7-9 and TRBJ2-1, is DTGVSQNPRHKITKRGQNVTFRCDPISEHNRLYWYRQTLGQGPEFLTYFQNEAQLEKSRLLSDRFSAERPKGSFSTLEIQRTEQGDSAMYLCASSLGSYNEQFFGPGTRLTVL.